The 24 T cell receptor beta chains below all came from one sample that was sequenced in a study of blood T cell repertoires in COVID-19. Some clones are missing from TCRdb's copy, which holds only in-frame ones; the method was immunoSEQ multiplex PCR. The table has roughly 40,000 clones, approximately 85% seen once. Sequencing was carried out using peripheral blood. The receptors come from a woman aged 80 or over with acute or convalescent COVID-19.

J is TRBJ1-2 and V is TRBV6-5, with 7 bases fitting TRBD1. The CDR3 spans 13 residues. The V segment lost 7 bases and the J segment 4 bases; nucleotides outside the gene matches: 6. Germline V gene lookup returns CDR1 MNHEY and CDR2 SVGAGI. The CDR3 loop is CASTDRERYGYTF. For the CDR3, the DNA is TGTGCCAGCACCGACAGGGAGCGCTATGGCTACACCTTC.

This clone was detected only a few times. The gene calls are TRBV10-1 and TRBJ1-1; no clear D. This CDR3 region has 13 residues. Germline CDR1 is WNHNN and CDR2 is SYGVQD (reference sequence). The V gene lost 5 bases and the J gene lost 0 bases, with 7 bases spanning the gap. For the CDR3, the DNA is TGCGCCAGCAGTCTTAGTATGAACACTGAAGCTTTCTTT. It encodes CASSLSMNTEAFF.

CDR3 nucleotide sequence: TGTGCCAGCAGTGACAGAAAACAGGGGGGGGAAGGCTACACCTTC. The encoded protein is CASSDRKQGGEGYTF. J is TRBJ1-2 and V is TRBV6-4; 8 nucleotides agree with TRBD1. Per germline, CDR1 MRHNA and CDR2 SNTAGT. Trimming cost V 2 bases and J 8 bases; bases outside gene matches: 10. CDR3 size: 15 residues.

The CDR3, as DNA: TGTGCCAGCCAGCGGGGCCATAATGAGCAGTTCTTC. It codes for CASQRGHNEQFF. This chain joins TRBV18 and TRBJ2-1, with 7 nucleotides matching TRBD2. Looked up from germline, CDR1 is KGHSH and CDR2 is LQKENI. The CDR3 runs 12 residues. V trimming: 8 bases; J trimming: 7 bases; junction bases outside the gene matches: 5.

The chain uses TRBV29-1 and TRBJ2-5; 14 bases line up with TRBD2. Trimming removed 6 bases from V and 4 bases from J; junction bases left unmatched: 4. Germline lookup yields CDR1 SQVTM and CDR2 ANQGSEA. The CDR3 has 14 amino acids. CDR3 sequence reads: CSVLTSGRGETQYF. CDR3 nucleotide sequence: TGCAGCGTCTTGACTAGCGGGAGGGGAGAGACCCAGTACTTC.

The V call is TRBV12-5, the J call TRBJ2-1; D is unclear. CDR3 length equals 14 residues. V was cut by 7 bases and J by 5 bases, with 15 bases left in between. Germline lookup yields CDR1 LGHNT and CDR2 FRNRAP. The DNA of the CDR3 is TGTGCTAGTGCGCCTCCTTTTCCGGACAATGAGCAGTTCTTC. Translation gives CASAPPFPDNEQFF.

This chain joins TRBV6-1 and TRBJ2-1, with TRBD2 identical over 7 bases. Germline CDR1 MNHNS, CDR2 SASEGT. The CDR3 has 15 residues. V dropped 2 bases and J dropped 3; count of bases not matched to a gene: 4. CDR3 coding DNA: TGTGCCAGCAGTGAAAGGAGCGGGAACTACAATGAGCAGTTCTTC. Encoded protein: CASSERSGNYNEQFF.

This clone occurred a few times. The chain combines TRBV5-1 with TRBJ2-7; weak D call: TRBD2 (6 bases). This CDR3 is 14 amino acids long. V lost 3 bases and J 7 bases, leaving 17 bases between the germline ends. Germline lookup yields CDR1 SGHRS and CDR2 YFSETQ. Here the CDR3 reads CASSWGSEEGEQYF. In DNA form, the CDR3 reads TGCGCCAGCAGCTGGGGCTCGGAGGAGGGTGAGCAGTACTTC.

This chain uses TRBV28 with TRBJ1-6, with a tentative D call TRBD1 (5 bases). This CDR3 region has 13 residues. With 8 bases removed from V and 7 bases from J, the gap between germline ends came to 12 bases. CDR1 and CDR2 (germline): MDHEN, SYDVKM. The DNA of the CDR3 is TGTGCCAGCTTCCGGGGGAGGAATTCACCCCTCCACTTT. Residues: CASFRGRNSPLHF.

V is TRBV4-2 and J is TRBJ1-2; D is uncertain. V lost 0 bases, J lost 3 bases, and 11 bases lay in between. This CDR3 spans 15 amino acids. Germline V gene sequence: CDR1 LGHNA, CDR2 YNFKEQ. The CDR3 loop is CASSQERAQDYGYTF. In DNA form, the CDR3 reads TGTGCCAGCAGCCAAGAGCGGGCGCAGGACTATGGCTACACCTTC.

The chain combines TRBV6-5 with TRBJ1-1, with D perhaps matching TRBD1 (5 bases). CDR3 size: 14 residues. Germline V gives CDR1 MNHEY, CDR2 SVGAGI. V lost 6 bases, J lost 8 bases, and 19 bases lay in between. The CDR3 nucleotides are TGTGCCAGCAGGGGGGGGGACCTCCGTGCAGAAGCTTTCTTT. Translating it yields CASRGGDLRAEAFF.

V and J are TRBV5-1 and TRBJ2-6, with 7 positions matching TRBD2. V trimming: 3 bases; J trimming: 0 bases; junction bases outside the gene matches: 6. The CDR3 runs 17 residues. Germline assignment: CDR1 SGHRS and CDR2 YFSETQ. CDR3 nucleotides: TGCGCCAGCAGCTCGGGGGGTCTGATCTCTGGGGCCAACGTCCTGACTTTC. It encodes CASSSGGLISGANVLTF. The entire variable domain, with the rest obtained from reference TRBV5-1 and TRBJ2-6, is as follows: KAGVTQTPRYLIKTRGQQVTLSCSPISGHRSVSWYQQTPGQGLQFLFEYFSETQRNKGNFPGRFSGRQFSNSRSEMNVSTLELGDSALYLCASSSGGLISGANVLTFGAGSRLTVL.

V usage is TRBV6-5 and J usage is TRBJ2-7; 10 positions match TRBD1. The CDR3 runs 15 residues. J gave up 3 bases and V 5 bases, and 7 bases lay outside the gene matches. Germline-derived CDR1 and CDR2 are MNHEY and SVGAGI. The CDR3 spells CASSPRQGASYEQYF. As DNA, the CDR3 is TGTGCCAGCAGTCCACGACAGGGGGCGAGCTACGAGCAGTACTTC.

The V and J genes are TRBV6-5 and TRBJ2-7; 7 bases line up with TRBD1. In germline, CDR1 is MNHEY, CDR2 SVGAGI. Trimming removed 7 bases from V and 1 base from J; junction bases left unmatched: 1. This CDR3 region has 12 residues. The CDR3 coding sequence is TGTGCCAGCAAACAGGGGTCCTACGAGCAGTACTTC. Amino acids: CASKQGSYEQYF.

The genes are TRBV5-1 and TRBJ2-3, with 9 bases identical to TRBD1. Germline V gene lookup returns CDR1 SGHRS and CDR2 YFSETQ. The CDR3 runs to 17 residues. Germline trimming cut 4 bases from V and 1 base from J; bases unmatched to any gene: 10. Written as DNA, the CDR3 is TGCGCCAGCAGCACCTTAATTACAGGGGGCGGCACAGATACGCAGTATTTT. This gives the protein CASSTLITGGGTDTQYF.

The CDR3 spells CASNQGARGNTIYF. DNA of the CDR3: TGTGCCAGCAACCAGGGGGCGCGAGGAAACACCATATATTTT. This chain links TRBV14 with TRBJ1-3; the match to TRBD1 covers 8 bases. This CDR3 is built from 14 residues. Looked up from germline, CDR1 is SGHDN and CDR2 is FVKESK. J lost 4 bases, V lost 7 bases, and 6 bases had no gene match.

This clone appeared a single time. The V call is TRBV12-3 or TRBV12-4, the J call TRBJ1-3; no definite D call. This CDR3 spans 11 amino acids. Trimming cost V 8 bases and J 5 bases, with 7 bases left between them. Written as DNA, the CDR3 is TGTGCCAGCGGAGGGCGAAACACCATATATTTT. It yields the protein CASGGRNTIYF.

The chain employs TRBV2 and TRBJ2-7; D might be TRBD2 (6 bases). CDR1 is SNHLY and CDR2 is FYNNEI in the germline V gene. The ends were cut back, 4 bases at V and 3 bases at J, with 10 bases in the middle. The CDR3 spans 13 residues. The CDR3 DNA is TGTGCCAGCAGTGGGGGGACTTTCTACGAGCAGTACTTC. Translation gives CASSGGTFYEQYF. Variable domain in full (rest from reference TRBV2 and TRBJ2-7): EPEVTQTPSHQVTQMGQEVILRCVPISNHLYFYWYRQILGQKVEFLVSFYNNEISEKSEIFDDQFSVERPDGSNFTLKIRSTKLEDSAMYFCASSGGTFYEQYFGPGTRLTVT.

The V gene is TRBV19, the J gene TRBJ2-7, with a possible D match to TRBD1 (5 bases). Germline values: CDR1 LNHDA, CDR2 SQIVND (reference sequence). This CDR3 is built from 14 residues. Trimming took 5 bases from V and 3 from J, leaving 14 bases between them. The CDR3 DNA sequence: TGTGCCAGTAGTTCCCCGAGGCAGGGCTACGAGCAGTACTTC. Translation: CASSSPRQGYEQYF. Based on the CDR3 plus reference TRBV19 and TRBJ2-7, the full variable domain is DGGITQSPKYLFRKEGQNVTLSCEQNLNHDAMYWYRQDPGQGLRLIYYSQIVNDFQKGDIAEGYSVSREKKESFPLTVTSAQKNPTAFYLCASSSPRQGYEQYFGPGTRLTVT.

The chain uses TRBV28 and TRBJ2-2; 7 nucleotides align to TRBD1. The CDR3 runs to 15 residues. V lost 6 bases and J lost 3; bases outside the gene matches: 7. Looked up from germline, CDR1 is MDHEN and CDR2 is SYDVKM. The CDR3 DNA reads as TGTGCCAGCAGCACAGGGGCGCTGTACACCGGGGAGCTGTTTTTT. It yields the protein CASSTGALYTGELFF.

This clone was detected only once. The chain recombines TRBV3-1 (or the pseudogene TRBV3-2) with TRBJ2-7; 12 bases match TRBD2. The germline V gene encodes CDR1 LGHDT and CDR2 YNNKEL (reference sequence). V lost 2 bases, J lost 4 bases, and 6 bases stayed unmatched. The CDR3 totals 16 residues. The CDR3: CASSQRPTSGRYEQYF. The CDR3 DNA reads as TGTGCCAGCAGCCAACGACCAACTAGCGGGAGGTACGAGCAGTACTTC.

This chain links TRBV28 with TRBJ1-2; 8 positions match TRBD1. CDR1 is MDHEN, CDR2 SYDVKM, per germline. The CDR3 is made up of 16 amino acids. V was clipped by 5 bases and J by 4 bases; unmatched bases: 12. The CDR3 sequence: CASSGMPSGQAYGYTF. CDR3 DNA sequence: TGTGCCAGCAGTGGGATGCCTTCGGGACAGGCCTATGGCTACACCTTC.

This clone was seen only a few times. V usage is TRBV2 and J usage is TRBJ1-3, with D possibly being TRBD1 (5 bases). The V end was cut by 9 bases, the J end by 0 bases, with 9 bases between. Germline loops: CDR1 SNHLY, CDR2 FYNNEI. This CDR3 is 13 amino acids long. The CDR3 region is CASLTGSGNTIYF. As DNA, the CDR3 is TGTGCCAGTCTAACAGGCTCTGGAAACACCATATATTTT.

The chain combines TRBV6-2 or TRBV6-3 with TRBJ2-5; 7 nucleotides match TRBD1. The CDR3 consists of 16 residues. In germline, CDR1 is MNHEY, CDR2 SVGEGT. V gave up 2 bases and J gave up 4 bases; unmatched junction bases: 10. CDR3 in amino acids: CASSYTHDRVGETQYF. The CDR3 DNA is TGTGCCAGCAGTTACACGCACGACAGGGTCGGAGAGACCCAGTACTTC.